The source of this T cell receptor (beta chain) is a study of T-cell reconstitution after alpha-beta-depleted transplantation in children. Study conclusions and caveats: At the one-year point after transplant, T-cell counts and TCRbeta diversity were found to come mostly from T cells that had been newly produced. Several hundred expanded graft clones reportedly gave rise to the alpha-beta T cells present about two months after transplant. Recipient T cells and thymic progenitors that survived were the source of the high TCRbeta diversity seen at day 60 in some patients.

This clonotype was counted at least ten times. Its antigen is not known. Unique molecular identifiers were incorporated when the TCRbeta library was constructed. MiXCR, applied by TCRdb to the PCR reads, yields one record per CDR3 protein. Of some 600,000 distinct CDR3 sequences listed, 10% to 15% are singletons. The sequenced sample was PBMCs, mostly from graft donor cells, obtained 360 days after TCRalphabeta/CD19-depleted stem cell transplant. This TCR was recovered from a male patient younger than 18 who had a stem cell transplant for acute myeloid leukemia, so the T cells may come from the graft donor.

The DNA for the CDR3 is TGTGCCAGCAGCTACCCCGGGACGACTAAAAACATTCAGTACTTC. Protein sequence: CASSYPGTTKNIQYF. The genes are TRBV28 and TRBJ2-4; D tentatively reads TRBD1 or TRBD2 (5 bases each). Per the germline V gene, CDR1 is MDHEN and CDR2 is SYDVKM. The CDR3 has 15 residues. The V end lost 6 bases, the J end lost 4 bases, and 16 bases lay between the germline ends.